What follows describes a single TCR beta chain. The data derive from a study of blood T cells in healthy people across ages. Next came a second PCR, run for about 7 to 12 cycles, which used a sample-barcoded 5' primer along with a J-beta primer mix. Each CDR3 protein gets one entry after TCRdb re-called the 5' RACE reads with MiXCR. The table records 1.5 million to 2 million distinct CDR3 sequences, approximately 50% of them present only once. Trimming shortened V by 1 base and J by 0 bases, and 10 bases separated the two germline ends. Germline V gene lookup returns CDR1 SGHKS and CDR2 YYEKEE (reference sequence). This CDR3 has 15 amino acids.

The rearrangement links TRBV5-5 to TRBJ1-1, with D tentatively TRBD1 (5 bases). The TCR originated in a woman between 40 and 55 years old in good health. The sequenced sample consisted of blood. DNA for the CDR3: TGTGCCAGCAGCTTGACTGACAGAGTGAACACTGAAGCTTTCTTT. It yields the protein CASSLTDRVNTEAFF.